The clone carrying this T cell receptor beta chain was seen a few times. Antigen unknown. CDR1 SEHNR and CDR2 FQNEAQ come from the germline V gene (reference sequence). This CDR3 is built from 12 residues. Trimming shortened V by 1 base and J by 4 bases, and 5 bases separated the two germline ends. These data come from a study of cytomegalovirus exposure and HLA in healthy donors. Overall study results and limits: Using the classifier, cytomegalovirus status was reportedly diagnosed with high specificity and sensitivity. When the data were analyzed later, several of the most significant clusters appeared to be linked to common viral pathogens.

With 60 Vbeta and 13 Jbeta primers, the PCR was carried out. Assay used: immunoSEQ multiplex PCR; TCRdb lists only in-frame clones, some missing. The table lists 85,000 to 110,000 clones, around 80% of them singletons, with around a tenth in the top ten. The specimen was PBMCs. This TCR was sampled from a woman aged 18-30 years in good health and CMV-seropositive. This chain uses TRBV7-9 with TRBJ2-7, with D unclear. The CDR3 DNA reads as TGTGCCAGCAGCTTAGGGGCTTACGAGCAGTACTTC. It translates to CASSLGAYEQYF.